The entry below describes one TCR beta chain. Its antigen is unknown. The CDR3 spans 14 residues. Germline V gives CDR1 LNHDA, CDR2 SQIVND (reference sequence). The V gene lost 5 bases and the J gene lost 0 bases, with 10 bases spanning the gap. The source of the sample is a study of cytomegalovirus exposure and HLA in healthy donors. The PCR was carried out with 60 Vbeta primers and 13 Jbeta primers. Produced via immunoSEQ multiplex PCR; TCRdb's table is partial and in-frame only. Its clone listing holds roughly 65,000 clones. Donors sampled were nominally healthy, though unrecorded immune exposures were likely. Study-wide results and caveats: Later analysis suggested links between common viral pathogens and several top significant clusters. When analyzed later, the rates of TCR association showed variation by HLA locus, with DRB1 the most and HLA-C the fewest. Presence/absence analyses rested on an assumption that sequencing depth was roughly uniform across donors.

The gene calls are TRBV19 and TRBJ1-1; D is possibly TRBD1 (5 bases). The sequence was collected from a boy younger than 18 in good health and CMV-seronegative. Material: PBMCs. CDR3 region: CASSSRQLNTEAFF. In nucleotides, the CDR3 is TGTGCCAGTAGTTCTCGACAGTTGAACACTGAAGCTTTCTTT. Together with reference TRBV19 and TRBJ1-1, the CDR3 gives the full variable domain: DGGITQSPKYLFRKEGQNVTLSCEQNLNHDAMYWYRQDPGQGLRLIYYSQIVNDFQKGDIAEGYSVSREKKESFPLTVTSAQKNPTAFYLCASSSRQLNTEAFFGQGTRLTVV.